This T cell receptor beta chain was sequenced for a study of Graves' ophthalmopathy and Graves' hyperthyroidism. With respect to this clonotype: The antigen is not known. This could be a read error, since a much larger clone is one nucleotide away.

As the template, RNA transcripts were used to amplify TCR beta CDR3 regions. HTBI-primed RT-PCR formed the first round, and a multiplex PCR formed the second. TCRdb re-derived calls from the multiplex PCR reads in MiXCR, one entry per CDR3 protein. The sample has about 700,000 distinct CDR3 sequences, 35% to 50% seen once. The CDR3 is 13 residues long. Germline assignment: CDR1 LNHDA and CDR2 SQIVND (reference sequence). Study findings and constraints: Most expanded clonotypes in thyroid above 0.001 frequency also showed up in blood. A roughly 84% specificity and roughly 90% sensitivity were achieved by a 13-signature model that separated ophthalmopathy from stable hyperthyroidism.

The V and J genes are TRBV19 and TRBJ2-7, with D perhaps given as TRBD1 or TRBD2 (5 bases each). The sequencing input was peripheral blood. This clonotype was sampled from an adult man with Graves' ophthalmopathy. This CDR3 is CASSDGAAYERYF. Here the CDR3 DNA reads TGTGCCAGTAGCGACGGGGCGGCCTACGAGCGGTACTTC. Together with reference TRBV19 and TRBJ2-7, the CDR3 gives the full variable domain: DGGITQSPKYLFRKEGQNVTLSCEQNLNHDAMYWYRQDPGQGLRLIYYSQIVNDFQKGDIAEGYSVSREKKESFPLTVTSAQKNPTAFYLCASSDGAAYERYFGPGTRLTVT.